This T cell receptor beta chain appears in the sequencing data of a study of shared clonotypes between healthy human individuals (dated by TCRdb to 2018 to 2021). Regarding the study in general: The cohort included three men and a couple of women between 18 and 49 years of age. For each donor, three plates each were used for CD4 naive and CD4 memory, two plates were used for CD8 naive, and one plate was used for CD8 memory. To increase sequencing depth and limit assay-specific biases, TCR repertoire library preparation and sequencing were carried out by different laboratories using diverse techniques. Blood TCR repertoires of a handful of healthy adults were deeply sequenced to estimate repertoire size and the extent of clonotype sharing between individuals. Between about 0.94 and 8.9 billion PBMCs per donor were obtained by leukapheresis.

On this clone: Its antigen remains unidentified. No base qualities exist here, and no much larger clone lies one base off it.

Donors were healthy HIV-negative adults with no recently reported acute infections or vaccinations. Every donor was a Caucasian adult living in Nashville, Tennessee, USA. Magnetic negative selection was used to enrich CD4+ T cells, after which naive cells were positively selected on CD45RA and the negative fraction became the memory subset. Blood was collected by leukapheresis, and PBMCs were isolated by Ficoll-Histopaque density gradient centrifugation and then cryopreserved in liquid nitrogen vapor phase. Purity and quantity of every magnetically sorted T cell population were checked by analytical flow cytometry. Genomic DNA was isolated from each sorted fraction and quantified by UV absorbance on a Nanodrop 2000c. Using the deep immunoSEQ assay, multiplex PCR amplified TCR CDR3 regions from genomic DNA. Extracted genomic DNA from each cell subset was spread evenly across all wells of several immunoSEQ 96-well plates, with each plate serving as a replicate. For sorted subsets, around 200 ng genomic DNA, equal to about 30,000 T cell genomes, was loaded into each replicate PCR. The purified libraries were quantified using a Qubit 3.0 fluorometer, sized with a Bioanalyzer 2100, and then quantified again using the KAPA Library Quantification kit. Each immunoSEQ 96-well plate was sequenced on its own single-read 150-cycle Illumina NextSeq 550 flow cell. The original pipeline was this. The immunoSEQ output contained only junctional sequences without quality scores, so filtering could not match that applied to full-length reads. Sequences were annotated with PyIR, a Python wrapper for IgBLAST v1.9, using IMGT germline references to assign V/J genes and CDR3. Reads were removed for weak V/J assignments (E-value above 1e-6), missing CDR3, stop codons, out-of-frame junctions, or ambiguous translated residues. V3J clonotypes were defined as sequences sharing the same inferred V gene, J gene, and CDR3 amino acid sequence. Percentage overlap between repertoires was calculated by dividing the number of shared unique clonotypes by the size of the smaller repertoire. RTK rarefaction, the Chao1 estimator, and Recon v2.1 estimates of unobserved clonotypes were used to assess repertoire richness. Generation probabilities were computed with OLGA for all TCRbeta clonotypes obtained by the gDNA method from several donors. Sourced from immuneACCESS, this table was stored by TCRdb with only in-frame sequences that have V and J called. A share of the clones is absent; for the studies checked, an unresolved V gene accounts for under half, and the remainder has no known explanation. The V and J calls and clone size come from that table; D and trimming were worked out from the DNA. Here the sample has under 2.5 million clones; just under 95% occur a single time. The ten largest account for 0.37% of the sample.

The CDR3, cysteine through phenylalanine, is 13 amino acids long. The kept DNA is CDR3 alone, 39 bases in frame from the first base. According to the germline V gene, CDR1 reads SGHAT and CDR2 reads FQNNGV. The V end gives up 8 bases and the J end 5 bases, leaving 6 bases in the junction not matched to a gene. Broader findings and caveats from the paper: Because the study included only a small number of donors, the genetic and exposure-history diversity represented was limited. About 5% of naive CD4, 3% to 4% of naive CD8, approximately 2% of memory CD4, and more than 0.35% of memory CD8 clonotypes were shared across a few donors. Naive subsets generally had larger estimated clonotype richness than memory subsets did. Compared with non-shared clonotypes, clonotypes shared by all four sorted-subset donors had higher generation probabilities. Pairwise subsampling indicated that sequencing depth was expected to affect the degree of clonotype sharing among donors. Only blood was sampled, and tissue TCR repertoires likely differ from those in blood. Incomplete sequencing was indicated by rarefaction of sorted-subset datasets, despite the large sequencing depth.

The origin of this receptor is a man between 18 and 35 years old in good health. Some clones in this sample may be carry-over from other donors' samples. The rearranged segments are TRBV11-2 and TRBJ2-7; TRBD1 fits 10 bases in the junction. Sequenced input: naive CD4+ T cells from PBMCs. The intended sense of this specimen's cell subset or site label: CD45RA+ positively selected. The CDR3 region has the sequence CASAPDRGDEQYF. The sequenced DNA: TGTGCCAGCGCCCCGGACAGGGGGGACGAGCAGTACTTC.